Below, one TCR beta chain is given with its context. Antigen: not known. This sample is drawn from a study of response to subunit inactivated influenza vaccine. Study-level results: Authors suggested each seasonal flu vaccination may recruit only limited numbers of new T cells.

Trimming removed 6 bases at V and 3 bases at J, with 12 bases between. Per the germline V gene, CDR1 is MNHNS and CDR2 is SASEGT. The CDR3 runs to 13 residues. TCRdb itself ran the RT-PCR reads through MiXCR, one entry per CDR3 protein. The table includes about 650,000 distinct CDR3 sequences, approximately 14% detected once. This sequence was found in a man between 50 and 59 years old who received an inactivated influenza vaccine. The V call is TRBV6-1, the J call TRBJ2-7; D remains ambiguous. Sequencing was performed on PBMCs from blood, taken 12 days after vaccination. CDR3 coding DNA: TGTGCCAGCAGCCCTGAGAGGTTCTACGAGCAGTACTTC. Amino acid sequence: CASSPERFYEQYF.